The 24 T cell receptor beta chains reported below all come from one sample, sequenced in a study of cytomegalovirus exposure and HLA in healthy donors. In the PCR, 60 Vbeta and 13 Jbeta primers were used. Profiled with immunoSEQ multiplex PCR; TCRdb holds only in-frame clones, not every one. The top ten clones hold 1% of a sample with around 180,000 clones, 75% to 90% of them seen once. The specimen was PBMCs. The receptors were gathered from a boy aged 2 to 10 in good health and CMV-seronegative.

The gene calls are TRBV5-1 and TRBJ2-5; 11 bases align to TRBD1. This CDR3 has 15 residues. The germline V gene has CDR1 SGHRS and CDR2 YFSETQ. Unmatched junction bases numbered 4, after V lost 0 bases and J lost 6 bases. CDR3 in amino acids: CASSLGGQGVKTQYF. DNA of the CDR3: TGCGCCAGCAGCTTGGGGGGACAGGGGGTAAAGACCCAGTACTTC.

This clone has a handful of counts. The chain links TRBV13 to TRBJ1-1; no clear D gene. The V end lost 8 bases, the J end lost 5 bases, and 12 bases lay between the germline ends. The germline V gene has CDR1 PRHDT and CDR2 FYEKMQ (reference sequence). The CDR3 has 12 amino acids. The CDR3 sequence: CASRPPGTEAFF. In nucleotides, the CDR3 is TGTGCCAGCCGCCCTCCCGGGACTGAAGCTTTCTTT.

This chain joins TRBV5-1 and TRBJ2-3; D possibly corresponds to TRBD2 (6 bases). From germline, CDR1 is SGHRS and CDR2 YFSETQ. V lost 0 bases, J lost 5 bases, and 10 bases lay in between. The CDR3 runs 14 residues. The CDR3 loop reads CASSLVEEGDTQYF. In nucleotides, the CDR3 is TGCGCCAGCAGCTTGGTAGAGGAGGGAGATACGCAGTATTTT. Full variable domain (missing parts from reference TRBV5-1 and TRBJ2-3): KAGVTQTPRYLIKTRGQQVTLSCSPISGHRSVSWYQQTPGQGLQFLFEYFSETQRNKGNFPGRFSGRQFSNSRSEMNVSTLELGDSALYLCASSLVEEGDTQYFGPGTRLTVL.

The chain employs TRBV19 and TRBJ1-4; a weak D match, TRBD1 (6 bases). Per germline, CDR1 LNHDA and CDR2 SQIVND (reference sequence). The CDR3 totals 14 residues. V lost 8 bases to trimming and J lost 7 bases, with 17 bases between them. The CDR3 spells CASSSRTVREKLFF. The CDR3 DNA follows: TGTGCCAGTTCCTCAAGGACAGTCCGTGAAAAACTGTTTTTT.

This clone appeared once. The genes are TRBV2 and TRBJ2-3; the match to TRBD2 covers 15 bases. V lost 6 bases to trimming and J lost 7 bases; unmatched junction nucleotides: 8. The CDR3 length is 16 residues. Germline lookup yields CDR1 SNHLY and CDR2 FYNNEI. CDR3 nucleotides: TGTGCCAGCAGCGCGGGACTAGCGGGGGGCTCAAATACGCAGTATTTT. This gives the protein CASSAGLAGGSNTQYF.

This sequence joins TRBV7-9 and TRBJ2-5; maybe TRBD1 (6 bases). The DNA end is a closer match to TRBJ2-7, so the J assignment may be wrong. CDR1 and CDR2 from the germline V gene are SEHNR and FQNEAQ (reference sequence). This CDR3 is built from 14 residues. The CDR3 sequence is CASSLNRETYEQYF. The CDR3 nucleotides read TGTGCCAGCAGCTTAAACAGGGAAACCTACGAGCAGTACTTC.

This clone was observed a handful of times. The gene calls are TRBV19 and TRBJ2-1; 8 nucleotides agree with TRBD2. The CDR3 length is 14 residues. Per the germline V gene, CDR1 is LNHDA and CDR2 is SQIVND (reference sequence). V lost 5 bases to trimming and J lost 6 bases; unmatched junction nucleotides: 6. CDR3 in DNA: TGTGCCAGTAGTCCCGGGACTAGAGTCAATGAGCAGTTCTTC. This gives the protein CASSPGTRVNEQFF.

The J gene is TRBJ2-1, the V gene TRBV7-8; 9 bases are shared with TRBD2. CDR3 length equals 15 residues. Trimming at V came to 8 bases and at J to 2 bases, leaving 7 bases not matched to a gene. Germline CDR1 and CDR2: SGHVS and FQNEAQ. The CDR3 is CASGAREGPYNEQFF. As DNA, the CDR3 is TGTGCCAGCGGCGCGCGGGAGGGCCCCTACAATGAGCAGTTCTTC.

The V and J genes are TRBV27 and TRBJ2-3, with 10 bases identical to TRBD2. CDR1 is MNHEY and CDR2 is SMNVEV in the germline V gene (reference sequence). After removal of 5 bases from V and 2 bases from J, the junction contained 7 bases not matched to a gene. The CDR3 runs to 16 residues. CDR3 sequence reads: CASSLTSGAPTDTQYF. DNA of the CDR3: TGTGCCAGCAGTCTAACTAGCGGGGCGCCCACAGATACGCAGTATTTT.

This chain joins TRBV15 and TRBJ1-1; D is ambiguous. The CDR3 contains 13 residues. Trimming took 5 bases from V and 5 from J, leaving 12 bases between them. Germline CDR1 LNHNV, CDR2 YYDKDF (reference sequence). The CDR3 loop is CATSLRSGTEAFF. The CDR3 bases are TGTGCCACCAGCCTACGGAGCGGAACTGAAGCTTTCTTT.

Concerning this clone: The sample holds other DNA sequences that translate to the same CDR3. The chain has TRBV18 and TRBJ1-5; no clear D gene. The germline V gene has CDR1 KGHSH and CDR2 LQKENI. Trimming took off 2 bases at V and 7 bases at J, with 9 bases between the two ends. The CDR3 length is 13 residues. CDR3 in DNA: TGTGCCAGCTCACCAGGGGAGGTCCAGCCCCAGCATTTT. Its translation: CASSPGEVQPQHF.

This clone was counted a single time. The rearrangement joins TRBV7-2 to TRBJ2-1, with 10 bases that match TRBD2. Trimming took 1 base from V and 6 from J; bases not matched to a gene: 9. Germline V CDR1 and CDR2: SGHTA, FQGNSA. The CDR3 has 17 amino acids. This CDR3 is CASSLEGLAGGPNEQFF. Here the CDR3 DNA reads TGTGCCAGCAGCTTAGAGGGTTTAGCGGGAGGTCCCAATGAGCAGTTCTTC.

DNA for the CDR3: TGTGCCACCAGCAGAGAAAGCGCCTCTTCCCCTCTTCCCCAGCATTTT. It specifies CATSRESASSPLPQHF. This chain joins TRBV15 and TRBJ1-5, with D uncertain. CDR1 and CDR2 from the germline V gene are LNHNV and YYDKDF (reference sequence). Deletions cut 0 bases from V and 10 bases from J, with 19 bases between. The CDR3 has 16 residues. The whole variable domain, remainder taken from reference TRBV15 and TRBJ1-5, is DAMVIQNPRYQVTQFGKPVTLSCSQTLNHNVMYWYQQKSSQAPKLLFHYYDKDFNNEADTPDNFQSRRPNTSFCFLDIRSPGLGDTAMYLCATSRESASSPLPQHFGDGTRLSIL.

V and J are TRBV28 and TRBJ2-7, with TRBD2 identical over 7 bases. The CDR3 length is 16 residues. The V and J ends lost 6 bases and 3 bases, in that order; junction bases with no gene match: 14. From germline, CDR1 is MDHEN and CDR2 SYDVKM. DNA for the CDR3: TGTGCCAGCAGACTAGGGTGGACTAGTGGGAACTACGAGCAGTACTTC. Protein product: CASRLGWTSGNYEQYF.

This rearrangement joins TRBV10-2 to TRBJ1-4; D possibly corresponds to TRBD1 (6 bases). The V gene's germline CDR1 is WSHSY and CDR2 SAAADI. CDR3 length: 15 amino acids. Trimming pared 10 bases from V and 3 bases from J, leaving 18 bases between. DNA of the CDR3: TGCGCCACCCACCCGACAGGTTTCGCTAATGAAAAACTGTTTTTT. Amino acids: CATHPTGFANEKLFF.

The V and J genes are TRBV27 and TRBJ2-2; D unresolved. Germline lookup yields CDR1 MNHEY and CDR2 SMNVEV (reference sequence). The CDR3 runs to 16 residues. Trimming took off 8 bases at V and 3 bases at J, with 19 bases between the two ends. CDR3 residues: CASYPGGGVHTGELFF. The CDR3 DNA is TGTGCCAGCTATCCCGGCGGTGGAGTGCACACCGGGGAGCTGTTTTTT.

V gene TRBV28 combines with J gene TRBJ2-3; 8 positions agree with TRBD1. The CDR3 spans 17 residues. V shed 2 bases, J shed 2 bases, and the junction held 9 bases outside the gene matches. From germline, CDR1 is MDHEN and CDR2 SYDVKM. The CDR3 loop reads CASSLTRGDRPTDTQYF. In DNA, the CDR3 is TGTGCCAGCAGTTTAACCCGTGGGGACAGGCCCACAGATACGCAGTATTTT.

The chain combines TRBV9 with TRBJ2-7; D is undetermined. CDR1 is SGDLS, CDR2 YYNGEE, per germline. The V end was cut by 0 bases, the J end by 0 bases, with 4 bases between. The CDR3 loop spans 13 amino acids. CDR3 amino acids: CASSVGVSYEQYF. The CDR3 DNA reads as TGTGCCAGCAGCGTAGGAGTCTCCTACGAGCAGTACTTC.

The rearrangement links TRBV29-1 to TRBJ1-3; D is ambiguous. V lost 4 bases to trimming and J lost 1 base, with 2 bases between them. The CDR3 totals 11 residues. The V gene's germline CDR1 is SQVTM and CDR2 ANQGSEA. CDR3 DNA sequence: TGCAGCGTTGCTTCTGGAAACACCATATATTTT. It specifies CSVASGNTIYF.

The chain has TRBV5-6 and TRBJ2-1; tentatively, D is TRBD1 (5 bases). Germline CDR1 SGHDT, CDR2 YYEEEE. Deletions cut 4 bases from V and 0 bases from J, with 17 bases between. This CDR3 is built from 17 residues. CDR3 DNA: TGTGCCAGCAGCCCCCTCTGGGGCGGTAGCTCCTACAATGAGCAGTTCTTC. Its translation: CASSPLWGGSSYNEQFF.

This CDR3 is CASSTGTGNTGELFF. CDR3 DNA: TGTGCCAGCTCAACCGGGACAGGGAACACCGGGGAGCTGTTTTTT. The rearrangement uses TRBV18 and TRBJ2-2; 8 positions agree with TRBD1. J lost 1 base, V lost 5 bases, and 3 bases had no gene match. The CDR3 totals 15 residues. Germline CDR1 reads KGHSH; CDR2 reads LQKENI.

The chain links TRBV7-6 to TRBJ2-7; 8 bases are a match to TRBD2. This CDR3 has 14 residues. J gave up 1 base and V 5 bases, and 4 bases lay outside the gene matches. Germline-derived CDR1 and CDR2 are SGHVS and FNYEAQ. CDR3 protein: CASSRGGPSYEQYF. In DNA, the CDR3 is TGTGCCAGCAGCCGGGGGGGGCCATCCTACGAGCAGTACTTC.

The chain recombines TRBV4-2 with TRBJ2-7, with D uncertain. V lost 3 bases, J lost 0 bases, and 6 bases lay in between. CDR1 LGHNA and CDR2 YNFKEQ come from the germline V gene. The CDR3 is 13 residues long. The CDR3 protein is CASSHRDSYEQYF. Written as DNA, the CDR3 is TGTGCCAGCAGCCATAGAGACTCCTACGAGCAGTACTTC.

The chain is built from TRBV5-1 and TRBJ2-3, with D perhaps TRBD2 (7 bases). The CDR3 loop spans 14 amino acids. V was trimmed by 4 bases and J by 6 bases, leaving 15 bases between them. Germline V gives CDR1 SGHRS, CDR2 YFSETQ. CDR3 sequence reads: CASSGGAVLDTQYF. In DNA form, the CDR3 reads TGCGCCAGCAGCGGGGGGGCAGTCCTTGATACGCAGTATTTT.